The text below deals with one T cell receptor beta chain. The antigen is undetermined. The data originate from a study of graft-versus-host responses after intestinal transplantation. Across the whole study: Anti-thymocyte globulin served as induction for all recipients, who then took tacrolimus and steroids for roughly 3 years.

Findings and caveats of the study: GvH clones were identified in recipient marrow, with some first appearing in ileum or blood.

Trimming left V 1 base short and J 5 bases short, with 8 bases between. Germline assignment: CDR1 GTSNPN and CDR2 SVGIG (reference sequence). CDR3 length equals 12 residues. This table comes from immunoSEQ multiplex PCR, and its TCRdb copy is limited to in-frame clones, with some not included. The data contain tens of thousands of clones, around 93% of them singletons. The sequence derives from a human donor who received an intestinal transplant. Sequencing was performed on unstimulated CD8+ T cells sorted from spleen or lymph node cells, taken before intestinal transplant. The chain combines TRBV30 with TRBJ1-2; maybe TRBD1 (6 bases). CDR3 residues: CAWSAGDYGYTF. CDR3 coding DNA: TGTGCCTGGAGTGCAGGGGATTATGGCTACACCTTC.